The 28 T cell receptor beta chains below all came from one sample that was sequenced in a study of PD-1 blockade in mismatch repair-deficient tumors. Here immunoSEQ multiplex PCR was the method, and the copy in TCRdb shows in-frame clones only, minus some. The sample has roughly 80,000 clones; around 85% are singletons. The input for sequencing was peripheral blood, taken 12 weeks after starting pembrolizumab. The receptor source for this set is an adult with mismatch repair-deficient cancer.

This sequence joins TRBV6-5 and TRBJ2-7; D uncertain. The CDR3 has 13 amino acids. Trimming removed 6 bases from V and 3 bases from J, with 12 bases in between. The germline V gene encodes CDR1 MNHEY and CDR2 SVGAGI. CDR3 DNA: TGTGCCAGCAGGTCCGGAGCCTACTACGAGCAGTACTTC. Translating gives CASRSGAYYEQYF.

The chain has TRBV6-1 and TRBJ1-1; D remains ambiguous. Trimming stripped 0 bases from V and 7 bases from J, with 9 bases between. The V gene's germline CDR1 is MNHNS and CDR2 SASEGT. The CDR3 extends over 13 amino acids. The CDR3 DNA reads TGTGCCAGCAGTGAAGCGGTAGGCTTTGAAGCTTTCTTT. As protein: CASSEAVGFEAFF.

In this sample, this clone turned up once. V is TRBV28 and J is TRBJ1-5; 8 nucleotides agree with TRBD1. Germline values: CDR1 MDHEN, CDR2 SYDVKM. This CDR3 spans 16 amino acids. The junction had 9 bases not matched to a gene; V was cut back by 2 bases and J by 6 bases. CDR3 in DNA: TGTGCCAGCAGTTTACCCTCAGGGGGCGCGGGTCAGCCCCAGCATTTT. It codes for CASSLPSGGAGQPQHF.

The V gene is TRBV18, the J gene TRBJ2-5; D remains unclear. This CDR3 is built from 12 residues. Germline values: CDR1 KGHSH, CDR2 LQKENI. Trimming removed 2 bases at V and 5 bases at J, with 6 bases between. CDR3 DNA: TGTGCCAGCTCACCATCGGTGGAGACCCAGTACTTC. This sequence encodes CASSPSVETQYF.

This CDR3 reads CASVGNRNYGYTF. CDR3 DNA sequence: TGTGCCAGCGTGGGCAACAGAAACTATGGCTACACCTTC. This rearrangement joins TRBV18 to TRBJ1-2, with no clear D. V was shortened by 8 bases and J by 2 bases, with 12 bases between the two germline ends. The CDR3 length is 13 residues. CDR1 and CDR2 from the germline V gene are KGHSH and LQKENI.

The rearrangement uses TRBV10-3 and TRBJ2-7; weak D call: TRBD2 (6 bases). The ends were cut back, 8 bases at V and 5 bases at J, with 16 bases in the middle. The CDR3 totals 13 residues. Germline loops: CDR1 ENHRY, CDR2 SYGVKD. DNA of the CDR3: TGTGCCATCCCTGCCCCGGGAGTAAACGAGCAGTACTTC. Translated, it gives CAIPAPGVNEQYF.

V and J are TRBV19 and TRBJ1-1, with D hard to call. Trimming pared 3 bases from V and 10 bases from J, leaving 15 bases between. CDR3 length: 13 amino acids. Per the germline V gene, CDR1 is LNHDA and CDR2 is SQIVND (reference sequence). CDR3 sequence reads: CASSISQTLGAFF. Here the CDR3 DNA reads TGTGCCAGTAGTATTTCCCAGACCCTCGGAGCTTTCTTT.

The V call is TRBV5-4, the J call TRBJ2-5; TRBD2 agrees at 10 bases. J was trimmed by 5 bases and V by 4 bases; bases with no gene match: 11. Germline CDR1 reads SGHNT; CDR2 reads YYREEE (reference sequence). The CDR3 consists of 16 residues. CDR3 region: CASSPRTSGRGETQYF. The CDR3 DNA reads TGTGCCAGCAGCCCAAGGACTAGCGGTCGTGGGGAGACCCAGTACTTC.

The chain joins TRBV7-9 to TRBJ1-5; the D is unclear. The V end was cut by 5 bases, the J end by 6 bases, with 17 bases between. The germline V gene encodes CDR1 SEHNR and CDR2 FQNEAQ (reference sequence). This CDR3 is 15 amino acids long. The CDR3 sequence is CASSPLGSSGQPQHF. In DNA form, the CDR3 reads TGTGCCAGCAGCCCCCTGGGCAGCAGCGGTCAGCCCCAGCATTTT.

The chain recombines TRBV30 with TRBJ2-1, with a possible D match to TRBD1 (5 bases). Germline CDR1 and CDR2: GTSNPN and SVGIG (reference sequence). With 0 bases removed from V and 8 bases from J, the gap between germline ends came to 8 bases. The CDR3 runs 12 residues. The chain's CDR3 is CAWSVLGHEQFF. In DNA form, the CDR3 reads TGTGCCTGGAGTGTTCTGGGGCATGAGCAGTTCTTC. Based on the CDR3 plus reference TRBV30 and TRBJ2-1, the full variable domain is SQTIHQWPATLVQPVGSPLSLECTVEGTSNPNLYWYRQAAGRGLQLLFYSVGIGQISSEVPQNLSASRPQDRQFILSSKKLLLSDSGFYLCAWSVLGHEQFFGPGTRLTVL.

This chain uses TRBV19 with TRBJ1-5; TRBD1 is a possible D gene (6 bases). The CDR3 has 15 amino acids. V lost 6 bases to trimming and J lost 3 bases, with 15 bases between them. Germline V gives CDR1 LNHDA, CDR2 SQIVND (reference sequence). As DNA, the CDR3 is TGTGCCAGTAGAAGGAATGGACAGCTCAATCAGCCCCAGCATTTT. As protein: CASRRNGQLNQPQHF.

CDR3 sequence reads: CASRTFSGANVLTF. The CDR3 DNA sequence: TGTGCCAGCAGGACGTTCTCTGGGGCCAACGTCCTGACTTTC. The chain has TRBV27 and TRBJ2-6; D not certain. This CDR3 has 14 amino acids. V lost 6 bases and J lost 0, with 6 bases in between. Germline V gives CDR1 MNHEY, CDR2 SMNVEV (reference sequence).

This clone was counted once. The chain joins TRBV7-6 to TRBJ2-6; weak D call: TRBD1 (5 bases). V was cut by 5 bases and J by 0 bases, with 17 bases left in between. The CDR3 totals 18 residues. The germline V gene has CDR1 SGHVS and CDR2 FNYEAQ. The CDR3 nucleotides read TGTGCCAGCAGCGCACAAACTGCTAGGGGCTCTGGGGCCAACGTCCTGACTTTC. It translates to CASSAQTARGSGANVLTF.

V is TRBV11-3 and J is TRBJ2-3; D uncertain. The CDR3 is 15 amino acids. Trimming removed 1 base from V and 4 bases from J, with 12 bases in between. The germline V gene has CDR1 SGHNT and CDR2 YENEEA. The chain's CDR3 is CASSLVSSFPDTQYF. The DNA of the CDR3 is TGTGCCAGCAGCTTAGTCTCCTCGTTTCCAGATACGCAGTATTTT.

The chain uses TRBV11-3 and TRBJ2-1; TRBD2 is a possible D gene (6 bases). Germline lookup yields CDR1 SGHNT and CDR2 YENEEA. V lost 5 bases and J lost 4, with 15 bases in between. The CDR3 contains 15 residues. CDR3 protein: CASSPISGPYNEQFF. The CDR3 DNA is TGTGCCAGCAGCCCAATTAGCGGCCCATACAATGAGCAGTTCTTC.

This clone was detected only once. This CDR3 reads CASSFGPPLSGNTIYF. The CDR3 DNA sequence: TGTGCCAGCAGTTTTGGGCCTCCTCTCTCTGGAAACACCATATATTTT. The rearrangement joins TRBV6-5 to TRBJ1-3; D is undetermined. V was clipped by 4 bases and J by 0 bases, with 13 bases between them. The CDR3 totals 16 residues. Germline values: CDR1 MNHEY, CDR2 SVGAGI.

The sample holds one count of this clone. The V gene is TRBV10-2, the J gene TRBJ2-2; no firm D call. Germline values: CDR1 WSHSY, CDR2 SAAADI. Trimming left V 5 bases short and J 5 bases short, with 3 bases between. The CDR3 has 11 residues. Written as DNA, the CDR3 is TGCGCCAGCAGTTGGACCGGGGAGCTGTTTTTT. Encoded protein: CASSWTGELFF.

The CDR3 loop is CASSPLSSGSWGEQFF. For the CDR3, the DNA is TGTGCCAGCAGTCCCCTGAGTAGCGGGAGTTGGGGTGAGCAGTTCTTC. V usage is TRBV28 and J usage is TRBJ2-1, with 9 bases aligning to TRBD2. Per the germline V gene, CDR1 is MDHEN and CDR2 is SYDVKM. The CDR3 totals 16 residues. Losses at the gene ends were 5 bases for V and 9 bases for J; bases not matched to a gene: 14.

Written as DNA, the CDR3 is TGTGCCAGTACGACCTCCGGGTCACCCTACGAGCAGTACTTC. Translated: CASTTSGSPYEQYF. J is TRBJ2-7 and V is TRBV19; D gene uncertain. Trimming cost V 7 bases and J 2 bases, with 15 bases left between them. The CDR3 totals 14 residues. The germline gives CDR1 LNHDA, CDR2 SQIVND (reference sequence).

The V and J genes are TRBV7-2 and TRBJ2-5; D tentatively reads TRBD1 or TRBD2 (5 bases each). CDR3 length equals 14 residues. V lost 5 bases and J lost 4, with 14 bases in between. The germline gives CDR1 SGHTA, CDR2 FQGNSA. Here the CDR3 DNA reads TGTGCCAGCAGCGGATTGGGGGTAGGAGAGACCCAGTACTTC. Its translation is CASSGLGVGETQYF.

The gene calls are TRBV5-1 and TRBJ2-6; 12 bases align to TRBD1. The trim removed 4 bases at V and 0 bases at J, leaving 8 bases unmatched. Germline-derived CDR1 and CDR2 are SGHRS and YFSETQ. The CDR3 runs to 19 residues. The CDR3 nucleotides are TGCGCCAGCAGCCAAACGGGACAGGGGGCAAGCTCTGGGGCCAACGTCCTGACTTTC. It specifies CASSQTGQGASSGANVLTF. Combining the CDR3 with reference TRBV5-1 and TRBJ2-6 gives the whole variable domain KAGVTQTPRYLIKTRGQQVTLSCSPISGHRSVSWYQQTPGQGLQFLFEYFSETQRNKGNFPGRFSGRQFSNSRSEMNVSTLELGDSALYLCASSQTGQGASSGANVLTFGAGSRLTVL.

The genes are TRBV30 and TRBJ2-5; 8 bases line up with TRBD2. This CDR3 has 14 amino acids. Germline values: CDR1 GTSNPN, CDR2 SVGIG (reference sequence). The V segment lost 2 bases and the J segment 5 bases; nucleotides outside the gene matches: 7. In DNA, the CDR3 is TGTGCCTGGAGTTTGGGGCTAGCGGGTGAGACCCAGTACTTC. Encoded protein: CAWSLGLAGETQYF.

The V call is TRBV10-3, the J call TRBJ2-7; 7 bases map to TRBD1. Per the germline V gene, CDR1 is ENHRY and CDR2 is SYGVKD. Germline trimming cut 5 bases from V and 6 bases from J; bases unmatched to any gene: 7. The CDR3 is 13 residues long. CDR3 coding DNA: TGTGCCATCAGTAAAAAGGGGGCCGTCGAGCAGTACTTC. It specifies CAISKKGAVEQYF.

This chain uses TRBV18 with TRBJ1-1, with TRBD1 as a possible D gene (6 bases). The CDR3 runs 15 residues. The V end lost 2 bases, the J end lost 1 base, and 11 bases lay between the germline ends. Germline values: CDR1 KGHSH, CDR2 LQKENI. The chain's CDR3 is CASSPERGRNTEAFF. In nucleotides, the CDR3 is TGTGCCAGCTCACCAGAAAGGGGGAGGAACACTGAAGCTTTCTTT.

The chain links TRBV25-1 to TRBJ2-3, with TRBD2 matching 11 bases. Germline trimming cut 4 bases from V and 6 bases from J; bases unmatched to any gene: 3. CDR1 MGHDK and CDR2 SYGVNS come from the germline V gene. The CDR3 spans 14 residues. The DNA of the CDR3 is TGTGCCAGCAGTGCCCCTAGCGGGAGGGATACGCAGTATTTT. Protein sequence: CASSAPSGRDTQYF.

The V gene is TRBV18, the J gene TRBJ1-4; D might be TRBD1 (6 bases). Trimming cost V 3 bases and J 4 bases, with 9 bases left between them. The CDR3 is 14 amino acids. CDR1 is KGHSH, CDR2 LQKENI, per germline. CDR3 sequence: CASSPGGHNEKLFF. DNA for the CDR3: TGTGCCAGCTCACCGGGGGGCCATAATGAAAAACTGTTTTTT.

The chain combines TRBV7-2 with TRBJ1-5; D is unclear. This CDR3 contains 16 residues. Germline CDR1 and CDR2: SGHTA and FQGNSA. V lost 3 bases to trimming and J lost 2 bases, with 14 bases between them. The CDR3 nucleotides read TGTGCCAGCAGCTTGAGAGGCCCCGGGGGCAATCAGCCCCAGCATTTT. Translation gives CASSLRGPGGNQPQHF. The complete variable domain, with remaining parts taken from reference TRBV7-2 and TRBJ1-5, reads GAGVSQSPSNKVTEKGKDVELRCDPISGHTALYWYRQSLGQGLEFLIYFQGNSAPDKSGLPSDRFSAERTGGSVSTLTIQRTQQEDSAVYLCASSLRGPGGNQPQHFGDGTRLSIL.

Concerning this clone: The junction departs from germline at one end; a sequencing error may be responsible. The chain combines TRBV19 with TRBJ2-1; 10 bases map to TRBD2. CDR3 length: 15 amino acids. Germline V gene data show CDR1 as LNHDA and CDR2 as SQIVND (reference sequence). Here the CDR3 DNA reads TGTGCCAGTAGGATAGGGGCTAGCGGGAGTTTTGAGCAGTTCTTC. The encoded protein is CASRIGASGSFEQFF.